The TCR beta chain described here comes from a study of shared T cell receptors in the human thymus. Per germline, CDR1 MNHNS and CDR2 SASEGT. The CDR3 runs 15 residues. V shed 1 base, J shed 9 bases, and the junction held 9 bases outside the gene matches. The protocol was immunoSEQ multiplex PCR, while the TCRdb copy is restricted to in-frame clones and leaves out a portion. The sample carries about 660,000 clones, roughly 86% recorded once. Separately, the same data were catalogued under a study of human thymus T cells. From that report: Thymic repertoires overlap heavily among unrelated individuals, related research has reported.

This clonotype originated in a boy younger than two with a congenital heart defect. Material: thymocytes. V and J are TRBV6-1 and TRBJ2-1, with 7 bases fitting TRBD2. For the CDR3, the DNA is TGTGCCAGCAGTGAAGTGCCCCGGCTAGCGGCTGAGCAGTTCTTC. Encoded protein: CASSEVPRLAAEQFF.